This TCR beta chain emerged from a study of T-cell memory formation after mild COVID-19. Points on this clonotype: Its antigen is not known.

V lost 5 bases to trimming and J lost 1 base; unmatched junction nucleotides: 5. The CDR3 extends over 15 amino acids. From 5'RACE with constant-segment primers came TCR alpha and TCR beta cDNA libraries that carried sample barcodes and UMIs. TCRdb independently ran MiXCR on the 5' RACE reads; one entry per CDR3 protein. Among almost 250,000 distinct CDR3 sequences listed, 15% were seen once. Study-level findings and limits: There were some responding clones in pre-infection memory, which suggested that cross-reactive memory had joined.

The V gene is TRBV12-3 or TRBV12-4, the J gene TRBJ1-5; 7 bases align to TRBD1. The receptor was derived from an adult woman who had mild COVID-19 (a few samples of this study predate the infection). Cell type and time point are not known. The material sequenced was PBMCs or a T cell subset sorted from them (not recorded which). The CDR3 region has the DNA TGTGCCAGCAGTCAAGGACAGGTCAGCAATCAGCCCCAGCATTTT. It encodes CASSQGQVSNQPQHF.